This entry is about one TCR beta chain. This record belongs to a study of blood T cell repertoires in COVID-19. Study context: Both acute and convalescent COVID-19 samples were obtained from the United States, Italy and Spain. Sample material is recorded as cDNA or gDNA derived from T cells, B-cell-depleted T cells, or PBMCs.

Losses at the gene ends were 4 bases for V and 9 bases for J; bases not matched to a gene: 14. Germline V gives CDR1 LNHDA, CDR2 SQIVND (reference sequence). The CDR3 runs 18 residues. In the original workflow: The assay estimated nucleated cells by amplifying reference gene primers. Profiled with immunoSEQ multiplex PCR; TCRdb holds only in-frame clones, not every one. V, J and clone size are those of that table, while D and trimming were read from the DNA. The table lists 200,000 to 300,000 clones, more than 85% of them singletons. It was during active infection that Seattle patients were enrolled and then longitudinally followed.

The receptor was derived from a person aged 18-29 years with COVID-19, enrolled during active disease. The sequenced sample was peripheral blood. The chain uses TRBV19 and TRBJ1-6; 11 positions match TRBD1. The CDR3 region is CASSSAMGQGVFSSPLHF. DNA for the CDR3: TGTGCCAGTAGTAGCGCAATGGGACAGGGGGTTTTCAGTTCACCCCTCCACTTT.